These T cell receptor beta chains were read from a single sample in a study of T cell repertoires in cytomegalovirus infection. MiXCR was run by TCRdb on the reads, yielding one entry per CDR3 protein. The data hold 200,000 to 300,000 distinct CDR3 sequences, with approximately 13% observed a single time. The sample was PBMCs. The receptors here all came from a human donor in good health (CMV status not recorded). Some clones in this sample may be carry-over from other donors' samples. CDR3s include the opening cysteine and the closing phenylalanine or tryptophan. Fields, in order: clone size, D gene, V gene, J gene, CDR3 protein, CDR3 DNA. The D gene is left open where the match is weak. Clone sizes are given selectively: once, few, many, or a class where the clone is expanded.

>many|TRBD1|TRBV7-2|TRBJ1-4
CASSLDRGSNEKLFF
TGTGCCAGCAGCTTGGACAGGGGATCGAATGAAAAACTGTTTTTT
>few|-|TRBV20-1|TRBJ1-1
CSATGGFMNTEAFF
TGCAGTGCCACCGGGGGGTTCATGAACACTGAAGCTTTCTTT
>many|-|TRBV29-1|TRBJ2-3
CSVEKSGDTQYF
TGCAGCGTTGAAAAGTCCGGGGATACGCAGTATTTT
>many|-|TRBV7-3|TRBJ2-1
CASRRPGVPGNEQFF
TGTGCCAGCAGGCGCCCAGGGGTCCCAGGCAATGAGCAGTTCTTC
>many|TRBD2|TRBV28|TRBJ2-3
CASLSGVPSTDTQYF
TGTGCCAGCCTTAGCGGGGTACCTAGCACAGATACGCAGTATTTT
>many|-|TRBV5-1|TRBJ2-7
CASSPDGQPTYEQYF
TGCGCCAGCAGCCCCGATGGGCAGCCGACCTACGAGCAGTACTTC
>few|-|TRBV29-1|TRBJ2-3
CSVESAQYF
TGCAGCGTTGAATCGGCGCAGTATTTT
>many|TRBD2|TRBV7-2|TRBJ2-6
CASVWSGSSGANVLTF
TGTGCCAGCGTATGGAGCGGGAGTTCTGGGGCCAACGTCCTGACTTTC
>-|-|TRBV28|TRBJ1-5
CASTKADGNQPQHF
TGTGCCAGCACCAAAGCGGACGGAAATCAGCCCCAGCATTTT
>many|-|TRBV28|TRBJ2-7
CASSRRAPYEQYF
TGTGCCAGCAGCCGCAGGGCCCCCTACGAGCAGTACTTC
>-|-|TRBV20-1|TRBJ2-5
CGAWGASGETQYF
TGCGGTGCTTGGGGGGCCTCAGGAGAGACCCAGTACTTC
>-|-|TRBV6-6|TRBJ2-7
CASRPQGGEFYEQYF
TGTGCCAGCAGACCCCAGGGAGGTGAATTCTACGAGCAGTACTTC
>many|-|TRBV6-5|TRBJ1-5
CASSYDRSDQPQHF
TGTGCCAGCAGTTACGACAGATCCGATCAGCCCCAGCATTTT
>many|TRBD2|TRBV12-3/TRBV12-4|TRBJ2-1
CASSWGFGGGTNEQFF
TGTGCCAGCAGTTGGGGGTTCGGGGGGGGGACTAATGAGCAGTTCTTC
>many|-|TRBV6-1|TRBJ1-6
CASILTGNGSPLHF
TGTGCCAGCATCCTAACAGGGAACGGCTCACCCCTCCACTTT
>many|TRBD1|TRBV7-2|TRBJ1-2
CASSLDQGARGYTF
TGTGCCAGCAGCTTAGATCAGGGGGCGCGGGGCTACACCTTC
>many|TRBD1|TRBV7-2|TRBJ2-3
CASRSLGYRGGTDTQYF
TGTGCCAGCAGATCCTTGGGTTACAGGGGTGGCACAGATACGCAGTATTTT
>many|-|TRBV2|TRBJ2-3
CASSERRDTDTQYF
TGTGCCAGCAGTGAACGGCGAGACACAGATACGCAGTATTTT
>once|-|TRBV7-4|TRBJ2-5
CASSSLGISETQYF
TGTGCCAGCAGCTCACTAGGGATTTCCGAGACCCAGTACTTC
>few|-|TRBV2|TRBJ2-2
CASRSGQGRAGELFF
TGTGCCAGCAGATCGGGGCAGGGACGAGCCGGGGAGCTGTTTTTT
>many|-|TRBV6-2/TRBV6-3|TRBJ2-3
CASSPYMSTDTQYF
TGTGCCAGCAGCCCCTACATGTCTACAGATACGCAGTATTTT
>few|-|TRBV9|TRBJ2-5
CASSVDSHSETQYF
TGTGCCAGCAGCGTCGACAGTCACTCCGAGACCCAGTACTTC
>-|-|TRBV5-5|TRBJ1-4
CASSLDLNRGEKLFF
TGTGCCAGCAGCTTGGACCTCAATCGGGGTGAAAAACTGTTTTTT
>many|-|TRBV24-1|TRBJ2-3
CATSRRAGSTDTQYF
TGTGCCACCAGTAGGCGGGCAGGTAGCACAGATACGCAGTATTTT
>many|TRBD2|TRBV7-3|TRBJ2-2
CASSLAGTSGVGELFF
TGTGCCAGCAGCTTGGCCGGGACTAGCGGGGTCGGGGAGCTGTTTTTT
>-|TRBD1|TRBV3-1|TRBJ1-2
CASSQESGQGNYGYTF
TGTGCCAGCAGCCAAGAGTCGGGACAGGGGAACTATGGCTACACCTTC
>few|TRBD1|TRBV6-2/TRBV6-3|TRBJ1-1
CASSYSNKGAETNTNTEAFF
TGTGCCAGCAGTTACTCTAACAAGGGGGCTGAAACCAACACGAACACTGAAGCTTTCTTT
>-|-|TRBV18|TRBJ2-3
CASSPLGTNPTDTQYF
TGTGCCAGCTCACCACTCGGGACGAACCCCACAGATACGCAGTATTTT